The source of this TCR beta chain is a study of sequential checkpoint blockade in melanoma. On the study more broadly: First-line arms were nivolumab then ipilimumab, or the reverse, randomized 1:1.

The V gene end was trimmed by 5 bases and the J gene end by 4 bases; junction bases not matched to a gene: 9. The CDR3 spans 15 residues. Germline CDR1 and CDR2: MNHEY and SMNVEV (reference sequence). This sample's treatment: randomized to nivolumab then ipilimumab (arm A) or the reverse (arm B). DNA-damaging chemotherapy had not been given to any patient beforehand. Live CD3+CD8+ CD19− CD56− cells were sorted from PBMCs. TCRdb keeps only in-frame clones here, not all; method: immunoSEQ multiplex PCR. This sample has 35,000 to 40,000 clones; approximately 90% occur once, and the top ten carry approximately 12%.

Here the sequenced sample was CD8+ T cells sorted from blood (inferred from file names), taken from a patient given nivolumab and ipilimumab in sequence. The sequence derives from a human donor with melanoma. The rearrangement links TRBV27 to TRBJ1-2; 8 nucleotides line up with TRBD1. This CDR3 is CASSLGQGLTYGYTF. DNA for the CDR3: TGTGCCAGCAGTCTCGGACAGGGCCTTACCTATGGCTACACCTTC.